This T cell receptor beta chain was documented in a study of blood T cell repertoires in COVID-19. Across the whole study: Material from acute and convalescent COVID-19 was sourced from the United States, Italy and Spain.

This clone was found once. Germline V gene sequence: CDR1 MNHEY, CDR2 SVGAGI. This CDR3 region has 11 residues. Trimming left V 6 bases short and J 4 bases short, with 7 bases between. How the authors handled the data: Estimation of nucleated cell counts was performed using reference gene primer amplification. This table comes from immunoSEQ multiplex PCR, and its TCRdb copy is limited to in-frame clones, with some not included. V and J calls and clone size follow that table, whereas D and trimming were derived from the DNA. The repertoire holds hundreds of thousands of clones, with 89% as singletons.

The rearrangement uses TRBV6-5 and TRBJ2-7; D might be TRBD1 (6 bases). This sequence was found in a woman in her thirties with COVID-19, enrolled during active disease. The sample consisted of peripheral blood. CDR3 sequence (DNA): TGTGCCAGCAGAGACAGGTACGAGCAGTACGTC. Translating gives CASRDRYEQYV.